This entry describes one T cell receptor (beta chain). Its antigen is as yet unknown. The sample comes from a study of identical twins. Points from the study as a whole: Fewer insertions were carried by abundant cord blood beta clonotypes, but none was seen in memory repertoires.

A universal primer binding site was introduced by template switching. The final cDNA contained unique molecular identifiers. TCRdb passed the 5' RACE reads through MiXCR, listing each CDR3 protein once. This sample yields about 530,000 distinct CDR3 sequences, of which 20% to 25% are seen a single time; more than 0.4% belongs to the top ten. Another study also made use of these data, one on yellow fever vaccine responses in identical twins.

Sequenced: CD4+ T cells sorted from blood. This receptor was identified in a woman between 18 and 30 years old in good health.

CDR3 sequence: CSARVRSPKSYNEQFF. The DNA of the CDR3 is TGCAGTGCTAGAGTCCGTAGCCCAAAAAGTTACAATGAGCAGTTCTTC. V usage is TRBV20-1 and J usage is TRBJ2-1; D gene uncertain. The CDR3 contains 16 residues. With 1 base removed from V and 4 bases from J, the gap between germline ends came to 17 bases. Germline CDR1 DFQATT, CDR2 SNEGSKA (reference sequence).